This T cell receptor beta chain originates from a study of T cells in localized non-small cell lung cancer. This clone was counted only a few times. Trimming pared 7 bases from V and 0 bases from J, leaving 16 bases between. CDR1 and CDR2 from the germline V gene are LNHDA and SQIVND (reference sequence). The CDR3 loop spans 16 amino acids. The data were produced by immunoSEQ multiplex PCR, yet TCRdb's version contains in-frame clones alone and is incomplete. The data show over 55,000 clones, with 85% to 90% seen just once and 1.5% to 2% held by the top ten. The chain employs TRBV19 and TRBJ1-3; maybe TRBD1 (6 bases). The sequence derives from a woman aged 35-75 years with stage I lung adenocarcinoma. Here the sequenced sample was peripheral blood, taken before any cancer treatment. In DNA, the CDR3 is TGTGCCAGTAAGCCCCCCGGGGGCGCCTCTGGAAACACCATATATTTT. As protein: CASKPPGGASGNTIYF.